The 21 T cell receptor beta chains below were found in one sample sequenced in a study of cytomegalovirus exposure and HLA in healthy donors. Primers for the PCR totalled 60 Vbeta and 13 Jbeta. TCRdb's copy holds only in-frame clones and misses some; the assay was immunoSEQ multiplex PCR. The sample holds 200,000 to 250,000 clones, approximately 82% seen once. The sample consisted of PBMCs. Source of these receptors: a man between 18 and 29 years old in good health and CMV-seronegative.

This chain links TRBV19 with TRBJ1-1; perhaps TRBD1 as D (5 bases). Germline values: CDR1 LNHDA, CDR2 SQIVND (reference sequence). The V end was cut by 5 bases, the J end by 3 bases, with 16 bases between. This CDR3 has 15 amino acids. The CDR3 sequence: CASSAQGGWHTEAFF. CDR3 DNA sequence: TGTGCCAGTAGTGCGCAGGGCGGCTGGCACACTGAAGCTTTCTTT.

Here the CDR3 DNA reads TGCGCCAGCAGCTTGGCCTTAGGTGGGCGAGATACGCAGTATTTT. It is translated as CASSLALGGRDTQYF. The chain joins TRBV5-1 to TRBJ2-3, with unresolved D. CDR1 and CDR2 (germline): SGHRS, YFSETQ. The germline V and J ends were trimmed by 0 bases and 5 bases, with 13 bases remaining between them. This CDR3 spans 15 amino acids. The complete variable domain, with remaining parts taken from reference TRBV5-1 and TRBJ2-3, reads KAGVTQTPRYLIKTRGQQVTLSCSPISGHRSVSWYQQTPGQGLQFLFEYFSETQRNKGNFPGRFSGRQFSNSRSEMNVSTLELGDSALYLCASSLALGGRDTQYFGPGTRLTVL.

This clone was seen ten or more times. The rearrangement links TRBV6-6 to TRBJ2-7, with TRBD2 matching 7 bases. The CDR3 has 13 residues. The junction had 9 bases not matched to a gene; V was cut back by 6 bases and J by 7 bases. The germline CDR1 and CDR2 sequences are MNHNY and SVGAGI (reference sequence). CDR3 nucleotide sequence: TGTGCCAGCAGCCCTTCCGGGACTACTGAGCAGTACTTC. It codes for CASSPSGTTEQYF.

The chain employs TRBV29-1 and TRBJ1-1, with a tentative D call TRBD1 (6 bases). The V and J ends lost 5 bases and 9 bases respectively, with 16 bases between them. CDR3 length: 12 residues. CDR1 and CDR2 from the germline V gene are SQVTM and ANQGSEA. The CDR3 reads CSVTGRFSQAFF. The CDR3 nucleotides read TGCAGCGTTACAGGGCGCTTTTCCCAAGCTTTCTTT.

This clone came up a few times. An end of the junction differs from the germline gene, which may be a read error. The chain joins TRBV7-9 to TRBJ2-7; possible D gene TRBD1, 7 bases. CDR3 length: 17 residues. Germline V lookup: CDR1 SEHNR, CDR2 FQNEAQ (reference sequence). DNA of the CDR3: TGTTCCAGCAGCTTAGGGTTCGGCAGGGGGGTCTCCTACGAGCAGTACTTC. Residues: CSSSLGFGRGVSYEQYF.

This chain uses TRBV2 with TRBJ2-5, with TRBD2 identical over 7 bases. The end of the DNA is better explained by TRBJ2-7, so the J call may be wrong. CDR1 is SNHLY and CDR2 is FYNNEI in the germline V gene. The CDR3 totals 12 residues. The CDR3 coding sequence is TGTGCCACCGGGGTAGCGGGCTACGAGCAGTACTTC. Translation gives CATGVAGYEQYF.

The rearrangement uses TRBV9 and TRBJ2-2; D may be TRBD2 (5 bases). The V and J ends lost 2 bases and 3 bases respectively, with 14 bases between them. Germline CDR1 reads SGDLS; CDR2 reads YYNGEE. The CDR3 sequence is 16 residues long. In DNA form, the CDR3 reads TGTGCCAGCAGCGTCGGTACGTGGGAGTACACCGGGGAGCTGTTTTTT. Protein product: CASSVGTWEYTGELFF.

This clone was seen a single time. CDR3 coding DNA: TGTGCCGCCGAGACAGGTTCTGGAAACACCATATATTTT. Protein product: CAAETGSGNTIYF. The chain couples TRBV2 to TRBJ1-3; D may be TRBD1 (6 bases). The CDR3 extends over 13 amino acids. V was clipped by 11 bases and J by 1 base, with 12 bases between them. Germline CDR1 and CDR2: SNHLY and FYNNEI.

The rearrangement joins TRBV5-6 to TRBJ2-7; 8 nucleotides match TRBD2. CDR1 SGHDT and CDR2 YYEEEE come from the germline V gene. CDR3 length: 13 residues. Trimming cost V 0 bases and J 5 bases; bases outside gene matches: 1. CDR3 protein: CASSLGSGNEQYF. The CDR3 DNA reads as TGTGCCAGCAGCTTGGGTAGCGGGAACGAGCAGTACTTC.

The chain employs TRBV29-1 and TRBJ2-2; 7 bases align to TRBD1. The germline V gene has CDR1 SQVTM and CDR2 ANQGSEA. With 6 bases clipped from V and 3 bases from J, the junction kept 4 bases outside the gene matches. The CDR3 length is 13 residues. The CDR3 region is CSVMTGYTGELFF. CDR3 coding DNA: TGCAGCGTAATGACAGGGTACACCGGGGAGCTGTTTTTT.

The V call is TRBV27, the J call TRBJ2-2; TRBD2 might be the D (6 bases). CDR3 length: 14 residues. V was trimmed by 10 bases and J by 1 base, leaving 13 bases between them. CDR1 is MNHEY, CDR2 SMNVEV, per germline (reference sequence). Here the CDR3 DNA reads TGTGCCACCACGCGGCGGGAGAACACCGGGGAGCTGTTTTTT. The encoded protein is CATTRRENTGELFF.

The chain employs TRBV12-2 and TRBJ2-1; the table names TRBD1, a call not compared with the DNA. TRBV12-2 counts as a pseudogene. This CDR3 is built from 15 residues. Here the CDR3 DNA reads TGTGCAAGTCGCCTTCACGACAGGGCATACAATGAGCAGTTCTTC. Translating it yields CASRLHDRAYNEQFF.

V is TRBV6-1 and J is TRBJ2-7; maybe TRBD2 (5 bases). The CDR3 covers 14 residues. Deletions cut 7 bases from V and 0 bases from J, with 13 bases between. CDR1 and CDR2 from the germline V gene are MNHNS and SASEGT. CDR3 protein: CASTRARDSYEQYF. In DNA form, the CDR3 reads TGTGCCAGCACCAGAGCCCGGGACTCCTACGAGCAGTACTTC.

The rearrangement joins TRBV4-1 to TRBJ2-2; 7 nucleotides align to TRBD1. This CDR3 comprises 15 residues. Trimming at V came to 6 bases and at J to 7 bases, leaving 11 bases not matched to a gene. Germline V gene lookup returns CDR1 MGHRA and CDR2 YSYEKL. CDR3 amino acids: CASSFPRGIGGELFF. CDR3 nucleotides: TGCGCCAGCAGTTTCCCCAGGGGGATTGGCGGGGAGCTGTTTTTT.

The V and J genes are TRBV28 and TRBJ1-4, with 7 bases fitting TRBD1. Germline loops: CDR1 MDHEN, CDR2 SYDVKM. The CDR3 is 13 residues long. Trimming at V came to 6 bases and at J to 2 bases, leaving 0 bases not matched to a gene. The CDR3, as DNA: TGTGCCAGCAGGGGACAGACTAATGAAAAACTGTTTTTT. It specifies CASRGQTNEKLFF.

This clone was seen a handful of times. The rearrangement uses TRBV19 and TRBJ2-3, with D possibly matching TRBD2 (6 bases). Germline CDR1 is LNHDA and CDR2 is SQIVND (reference sequence). The CDR3 sequence is 12 residues long. The V and J ends lost 3 bases and 5 bases respectively, with 6 bases between them. This CDR3 reads CASSISGDTQYF. CDR3 DNA sequence: TGTGCCAGTAGTATTAGCGGAGATACGCAGTATTTT.

This clone was detected a few times. This chain joins TRBV6-1 and TRBJ1-5; D uncertain. Germline-derived CDR1 and CDR2 are MNHNS and SASEGT. The CDR3 extends over 12 amino acids. The V gene lost 6 bases and the J gene lost 5 bases, with 8 bases spanning the gap. CDR3 protein: CASSAEYQPQHF. CDR3 DNA sequence: TGTGCCAGCAGCGCCGAGTATCAGCCCCAGCATTTT.

J is TRBJ1-2 and V is TRBV6-5; the D gene is possibly TRBD1 (5 bases). Germline V CDR1 and CDR2: MNHEY, SVGAGI. V lost 7 bases and J 7 bases, leaving 13 bases between the germline ends. CDR3 size: 12 residues. CDR3 sequence: CASITPGGGYTF. In DNA, the CDR3 is TGTGCCAGCATAACACCCGGGGGTGGCTACACCTTC.

The chain has TRBV19 and TRBJ2-6, with D hard to call. This CDR3 has 17 residues. Germline V gene lookup returns CDR1 LNHDA and CDR2 SQIVND (reference sequence). The V gene lost 5 bases and the J gene lost 0 bases, with 14 bases spanning the gap. This CDR3 is CASSPSGRISGANVLTF. The CDR3 region has the DNA TGTGCCAGTAGTCCCAGTGGGCGTATCTCTGGGGCCAACGTCCTGACTTTC.

The rearrangement joins TRBV2 to TRBJ1-2, with D possibly TRBD1 on 6 matching bases. The germline V gene encodes CDR1 SNHLY and CDR2 FYNNEI. This CDR3 comprises 16 residues. Trimming stripped 4 bases from V and 3 bases from J, with 18 bases between. The CDR3 DNA is TGTGCCAGCAGTGGACAAAGGACAGCGACCTACTATGGCTACACCTTC. Its translation is CASSGQRTATYYGYTF. The full variable domain, rest sourced from reference TRBV2 and TRBJ1-2, is EPEVTQTPSHQVTQMGQEVILRCVPISNHLYFYWYRQILGQKVEFLVSFYNNEISEKSEIFDDQFSVERPDGSNFTLKIRSTKLEDSAMYFCASSGQRTATYYGYTFGSGTRLTVV.

The rearrangement joins TRBV19 to TRBJ1-5; 7 bases are shared with TRBD1. Germline V lookup: CDR1 LNHDA, CDR2 SQIVND (reference sequence). This CDR3 is 13 amino acids long. With 5 bases clipped from V and 6 bases from J, the junction kept 4 bases outside the gene matches. The CDR3 DNA sequence: TGTGCCAGTAGTTGGGACAGTTTTCAGCCCCAGCATTTT. Amino acids: CASSWDSFQPQHF. Filled out from reference TRBV19 and TRBJ1-5, the complete variable domain reads DGGITQSPKYLFRKEGQNVTLSCEQNLNHDAMYWYRQDPGQGLRLIYYSQIVNDFQKGDIAEGYSVSREKKESFPLTVTSAQKNPTAFYLCASSWDSFQPQHFGDGTRLSIL.